This T cell receptor (beta chain) appears in the sequencing data of a study of T-cell reconstitution after alpha-beta-depleted transplantation in children. This sample's TCRbeta library carried unique molecular identifier barcodes. One entry per CDR3 protein results from TCRdb running MiXCR on the PCR reads. The table records 420,000 or so distinct CDR3 sequences, 11% of them present only once. The CDR3 has 16 residues. Germline CDR1 SGHRS, CDR2 YFSETQ. The J segment lost 1 base and the V segment lost 0 bases, leaving 4 bases of the junction unmatched. The chain couples TRBV5-1 to TRBJ2-7; TRBD1 agrees at 10 bases. The sequence derives from a human donor who donated a stem cell graft to a child with acute myeloid leukemia. The sample in question was PBMCs from the stem cell graft donor, obtained from the stem cell graft. The chain's CDR3 is CASSLGDRGMSYEQYF. CDR3 nucleotide sequence: TGCGCCAGCAGCTTGGGGGACAGGGGAATGTCCTACGAGCAGTACTTC.